This is a list of T cell receptor beta chains from one sample in a study of blood T cell repertoires in COVID-19. Produced via immunoSEQ multiplex PCR; TCRdb's table is partial and in-frame only. This sample has about 140,000 clones, with over 80% found just once. The sample consisted of peripheral blood. The source is a man in his 60s with active or convalescent COVID-19. Each CDR3 is given with its conserved first and last residue. Each record gives: D gene, J gene, clone size, V gene, CDR3 length, CDR3 DNA, CDR3 protein. A D gene is named only where the DNA matches it firmly. A row's size may be missing; if present it is once, few, many or a size class.

d_gene: TRBD1; j_gene: TRBJ2-7; abundance: .; v_gene: TRBV5-1; len: 15; CDR3nt: TGCGCCAGCAGCTCGCTCGGGACAGGGGGCCACGAGCAGTACTTC; CDR3aa: CASSSLGTGGHEQYF
d_gene: TRBD1; j_gene: TRBJ2-3; abundance: .; v_gene: TRBV7-9; len: 17; CDR3nt: TGTGCCAGCAGCTTAGTGTCAGGGGGCGTACCCACAGATACGCAGTATTTT; CDR3aa: CASSLVSGGVPTDTQYF
d_gene: .; j_gene: TRBJ2-5; abundance: .; v_gene: TRBV25-1; len: 15; CDR3nt: TGTGCCAGCAGTGAAGGCAGGGGATATGGAGAGACCCAGTACTTC; CDR3aa: CASSEGRGYGETQYF
d_gene: TRBD2; j_gene: TRBJ2-2; abundance: .; v_gene: TRBV28; len: 14; CDR3nt: TGTGCCAGCAGCAGGACTAGGGTCACCGGGGAGCTGTTTTTT; CDR3aa: CASSRTRVTGELFF
d_gene: .; j_gene: TRBJ2-7; abundance: .; v_gene: TRBV9; len: 12; CDR3nt: TGTGCCAGCAGTCCTAATGACTACGAGCAGTACTTC; CDR3aa: CASSPNDYEQYF
d_gene: .; j_gene: TRBJ2-7; abundance: .; v_gene: TRBV28; len: 15; CDR3nt: TGTGCCAGCAGTCCCCGGCTGACAGGAGTCTACGAGCAGTACTTC; CDR3aa: CASSPRLTGVYEQYF
d_gene: .; j_gene: TRBJ2-3; abundance: .; v_gene: TRBV7-8; len: 13; CDR3nt: TGTGCCAGCAGCTCAGTTAGCACAGATACGCAGTATTTT; CDR3aa: CASSSVSTDTQYF
d_gene: TRBD2; j_gene: TRBJ2-1; abundance: .; v_gene: TRBV27; len: 16; CDR3nt: TGTGCCAGCAGTTTATCGGGCGGGAGGGCCTACCATGAGCAGTTCTTC; CDR3aa: CASSLSGGRAYHEQFF
d_gene: TRBD2; j_gene: TRBJ2-5; abundance: .; v_gene: TRBV9; len: 15; CDR3nt: TGTGCCAGCAGCCTGACTAGCGCCTTACAAGAGACCCAGTACTTC; CDR3aa: CASSLTSALQETQYF
d_gene: .; j_gene: TRBJ1-4; abundance: few; v_gene: TRBV19; len: 16; CDR3nt: TGTGCCAGTAGTTCAGGGGTCAGAGCAACTAATGAAAAACTGTTTTTT; CDR3aa: CASSSGVRATNEKLFF
d_gene: .; j_gene: TRBJ1-2; abundance: .; v_gene: TRBV4-3; len: 15; CDR3nt: TGCGCCAGCAGCCGATCGGGGGGTTGGGACTATGGCTACACCTTC; CDR3aa: CASSRSGGWDYGYTF
d_gene: .; j_gene: TRBJ1-2; abundance: .; v_gene: TRBV27; len: 14; CDR3nt: TGTGCCAGCAGACTCTACGGGGAGGGCTATGGCTACACCTTC; CDR3aa: CASRLYGEGYGYTF
d_gene: TRBD1; j_gene: TRBJ1-3; abundance: .; v_gene: TRBV29-1; len: 13; CDR3nt: TGCAGCGTGGTCCAGGGGGGCGCGAACACCATATATTTT; CDR3aa: CSVVQGGANTIYF
d_gene: TRBD1; j_gene: TRBJ1-1; abundance: .; v_gene: TRBV19; len: 15; CDR3nt: TGTGCCAGTAGTGCAAACAGGGGGCGGAACACTGAAGCTTTCTTT; CDR3aa: CASSANRGRNTEAFF
d_gene: .; j_gene: TRBJ2-1; abundance: .; v_gene: TRBV7-3; len: 15; CDR3nt: TGTGCCAGCAGCCCCCCCGGAGGGTCGCAAGGTGAGCAGTTCTTC; CDR3aa: CASSPPGGSQGEQFF
d_gene: .; j_gene: TRBJ1-1; abundance: once; v_gene: TRBV5-5; len: 14; CDR3nt: TGTGCCAGCAGCTTGTTAGGGGCGAACACTGAAGCTTTCTTT; CDR3aa: CASSLLGANTEAFF
d_gene: TRBD2; j_gene: TRBJ2-3; abundance: .; v_gene: TRBV11-2; len: 15; CDR3nt: TGTGCCAGCAGCTTAGCCGGGAGGGCGACAGATACGCAGTATTTT; CDR3aa: CASSLAGRATDTQYF
d_gene: .; j_gene: TRBJ2-7; abundance: .; v_gene: TRBV5-1; len: 14; CDR3nt: TGCGCCAGCAGCTTTGGGCAGGGCTCCTACGAGCAGTACTTC; CDR3aa: CASSFGQGSYEQYF
d_gene: TRBD2; j_gene: TRBJ2-1; abundance: .; v_gene: TRBV5-1; len: 16; CDR3nt: TGCGCCAGCAGCTTCTCCGGGACTAGCGGGGGCAATGAGCAGTTCTTC; CDR3aa: CASSFSGTSGGNEQFF
d_gene: TRBD1; j_gene: TRBJ2-2; abundance: .; v_gene: TRBV28; len: 15; CDR3nt: TGTGCCAGCAGTCCAGGACAGGGGCGCACCGGGGAGCTGTTTTTT; CDR3aa: CASSPGQGRTGELFF
d_gene: TRBD1; j_gene: TRBJ2-4; abundance: once; v_gene: TRBV19; len: 17; CDR3nt: TGTGCCAGTAGATCTTCCCGGGACAGGGTAGGCAAAAACATTCAGTACTTC; CDR3aa: CASRSSRDRVGKNIQYF
d_gene: .; j_gene: TRBJ2-7; abundance: .; v_gene: TRBV5-4; len: 14; CDR3nt: TGTGCCAGCAGCTTGTATTCAGGGGCGTACGAGCAGTACTTC; CDR3aa: CASSLYSGAYEQYF
d_gene: TRBD1; j_gene: TRBJ1-5; abundance: .; v_gene: TRBV4-1; len: 16; CDR3nt: TGCGCCAGCAGCCAAGTGGCCGGACAGGGTTGGCAGCCCCAGCATTTT; CDR3aa: CASSQVAGQGWQPQHF
d_gene: .; j_gene: TRBJ1-6; abundance: .; v_gene: TRBV10-1; len: 16; CDR3nt: TGCGCCAGCAGTGGGCAGGGGAGCTCCTATAATTCACCCCTCCACTTT; CDR3aa: CASSGQGSSYNSPLHF